This T cell receptor delta chain comes out of a study of gamma-delta T cells after stem cell transplantation. CDR3 size: 19 residues. Germline V gene sequence: CDR1 GEAIGNYY, CDR2 EKD. The junction had 6 bases not matched to a gene; V was cut back by 3 bases and J by 0 bases. TCRdb reapplied CATT to the RT-PCR reads. The repertoire holds 8,500 to 13,000 delta-chain clones, with over 1% as singletons. The rearrangement uses TRDV2 and TRDJ3; 11 bases agree with TRDD3. This clonotype was obtained from a human donor. It is not recorded whose cells these are; they may come from a transplant donor. The sequencing sample was made of gamma-delta T cells. CDR3 nucleotides: TGTGCCTGTGACTCAGTACTGGGGGATAACTCCTGGGACACCCGACAGATGTTTTTC. It encodes CACDSVLGDNSWDTRQMFF.